This T cell receptor (beta chain) was observed in a study of CD8 T cell repertoires and HIV-1 epitope variants. Study background: Twenty-five autologous and known Gag and Nef epitope variant peptides each stimulated T cells separately.

Sequenced by immunoSEQ multiplex PCR; TCRdb stores in-frame clones only, minus some. The table includes under 100,000 clones, just under 75% detected once. Input material: uncultured baseline CD8+ T cells from peripheral blood mononuclear cells (PBMCs). The TCR originated in a male donor with HIV.

The CDR3 DNA follows: TGTGCCAGCAGCTTAATAGGGGGAGTTTACGAGCAGTTCTTC. It yields the protein CASSLIGGVYEQFF. V usage is TRBV7-2 and J usage is TRBJ2-1, with D possibly matching TRBD1 (6 bases). Germline lookup yields CDR1 SGHTA and CDR2 FQGNSA. The V gene lost 2 bases and the J gene lost 10 bases, with 15 bases spanning the gap. The CDR3 sequence is 14 residues long.